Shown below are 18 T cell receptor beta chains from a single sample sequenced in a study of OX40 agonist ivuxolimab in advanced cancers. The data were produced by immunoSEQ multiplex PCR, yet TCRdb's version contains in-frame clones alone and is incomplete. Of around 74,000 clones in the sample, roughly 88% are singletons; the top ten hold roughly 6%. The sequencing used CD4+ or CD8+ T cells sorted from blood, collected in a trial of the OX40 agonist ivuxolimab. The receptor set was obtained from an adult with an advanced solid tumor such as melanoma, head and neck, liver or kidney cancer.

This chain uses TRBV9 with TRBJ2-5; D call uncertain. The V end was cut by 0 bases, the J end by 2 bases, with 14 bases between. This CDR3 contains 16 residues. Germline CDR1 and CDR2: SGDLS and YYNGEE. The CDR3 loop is CASSVDPRPPQETQYF. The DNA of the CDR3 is TGTGCCAGCAGCGTAGACCCGAGGCCCCCACAAGAGACCCAGTACTTC.

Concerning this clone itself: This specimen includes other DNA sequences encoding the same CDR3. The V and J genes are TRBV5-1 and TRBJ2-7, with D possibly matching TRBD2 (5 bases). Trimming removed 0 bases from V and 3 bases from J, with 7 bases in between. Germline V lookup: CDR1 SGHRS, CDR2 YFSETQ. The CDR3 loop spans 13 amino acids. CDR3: CASSLERSYEQYF. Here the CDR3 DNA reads TGCGCCAGCAGCTTGGAGCGGAGCTACGAGCAGTACTTC.

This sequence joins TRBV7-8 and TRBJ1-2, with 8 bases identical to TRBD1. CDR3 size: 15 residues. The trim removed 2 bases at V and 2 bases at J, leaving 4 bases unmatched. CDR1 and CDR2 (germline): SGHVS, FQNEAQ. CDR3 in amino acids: CASSLQGAPNYGYTF. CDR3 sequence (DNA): TGTGCCAGCAGCTTACAGGGGGCGCCCAACTATGGCTACACCTTC.

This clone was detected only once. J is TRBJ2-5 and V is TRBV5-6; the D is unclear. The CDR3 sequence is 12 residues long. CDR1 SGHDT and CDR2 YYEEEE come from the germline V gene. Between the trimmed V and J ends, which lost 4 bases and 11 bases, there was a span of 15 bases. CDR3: CASSQPSSGQYF. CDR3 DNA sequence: TGTGCCAGCAGCCAGCCCTCTTCCGGGCAGTACTTC.

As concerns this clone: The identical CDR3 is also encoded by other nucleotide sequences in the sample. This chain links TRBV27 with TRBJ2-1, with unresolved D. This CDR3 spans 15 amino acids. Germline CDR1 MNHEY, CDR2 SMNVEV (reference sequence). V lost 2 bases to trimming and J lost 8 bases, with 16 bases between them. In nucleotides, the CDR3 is TGTGCCAGCAGTTTAAGTGACGCAGGTAGGGATGAGCAGTTCTTC. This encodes CASSLSDAGRDEQFF.

This CDR3 is CASSIRGGGESGGELFF. CDR3 coding DNA: TGTGCCAGTAGTATAAGGGGCGGGGGCGAGTCAGGCGGGGAGCTGTTTTTT. The genes are TRBV19 and TRBJ2-2, with TRBD2 as a possible D gene (7 bases). This CDR3 spans 17 amino acids. Trimming took 2 bases from V and 7 from J, leaving 20 bases between them. Germline CDR1 is LNHDA and CDR2 is SQIVND (reference sequence).

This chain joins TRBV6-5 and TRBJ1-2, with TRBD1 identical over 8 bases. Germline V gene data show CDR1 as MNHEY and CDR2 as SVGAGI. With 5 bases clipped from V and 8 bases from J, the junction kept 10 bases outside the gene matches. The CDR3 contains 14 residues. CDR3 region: CASSSRQGRDGYTF. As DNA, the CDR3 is TGTGCCAGCAGTAGCAGACAGGGGAGAGACGGCTACACCTTC.

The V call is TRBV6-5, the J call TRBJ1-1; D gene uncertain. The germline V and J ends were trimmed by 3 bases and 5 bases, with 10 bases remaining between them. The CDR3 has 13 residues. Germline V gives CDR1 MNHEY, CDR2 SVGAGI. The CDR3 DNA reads TGTGCCAGCAGTTATAGGGTGGTGACTGAAGCTTTCTTT. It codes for CASSYRVVTEAFF.

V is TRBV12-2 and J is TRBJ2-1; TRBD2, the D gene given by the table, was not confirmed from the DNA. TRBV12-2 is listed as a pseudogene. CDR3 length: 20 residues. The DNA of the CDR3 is TGTGCAAGTCGCTTAGCCTCACAGGGCGGGGGGTTCGGCTCCTACAATGAGCAGTTCTTC. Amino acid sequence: CASRLASQGGGFGSYNEQFF.

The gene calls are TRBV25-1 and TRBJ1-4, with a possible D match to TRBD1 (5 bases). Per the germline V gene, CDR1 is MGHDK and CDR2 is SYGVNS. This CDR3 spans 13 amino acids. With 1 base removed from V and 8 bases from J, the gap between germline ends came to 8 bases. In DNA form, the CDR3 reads TGTGCCAGCAGTGAATTTCAGGGCGAAAAACTGTTTTTT. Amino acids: CASSEFQGEKLFF.

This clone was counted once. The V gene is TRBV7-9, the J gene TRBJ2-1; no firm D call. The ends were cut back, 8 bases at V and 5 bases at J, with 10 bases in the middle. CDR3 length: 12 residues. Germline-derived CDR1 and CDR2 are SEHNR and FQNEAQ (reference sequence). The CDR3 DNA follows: TGTGCCAGCGGGTTAATCAACAATGAGCAGTTCTTC. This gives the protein CASGLINNEQFF.

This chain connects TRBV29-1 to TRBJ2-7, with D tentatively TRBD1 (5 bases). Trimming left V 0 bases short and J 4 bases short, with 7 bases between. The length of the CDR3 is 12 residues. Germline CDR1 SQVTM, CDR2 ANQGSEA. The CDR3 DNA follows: TGCAGCGTTGAAGATCCAGGGTACGAGCAGTACTTC. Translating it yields CSVEDPGYEQYF.

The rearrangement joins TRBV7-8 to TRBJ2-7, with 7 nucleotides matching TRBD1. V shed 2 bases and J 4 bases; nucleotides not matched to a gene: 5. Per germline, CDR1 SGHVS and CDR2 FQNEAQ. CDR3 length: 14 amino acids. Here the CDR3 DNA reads TGTGCCAGCAGCTTAAGGGGGCAGATTTACGAGCAGTACTTC. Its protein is CASSLRGQIYEQYF. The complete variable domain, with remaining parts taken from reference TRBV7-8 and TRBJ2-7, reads GAGVSQSPRYKVAKRGQDVALRCDPISGHVSLFWYQQALGQGPEFLTYFQNEAQLDKSGLPSDRFFAERPEGSVSTLKIQRTQQEDSAVYLCASSLRGQIYEQYFGPGTRLTVT.

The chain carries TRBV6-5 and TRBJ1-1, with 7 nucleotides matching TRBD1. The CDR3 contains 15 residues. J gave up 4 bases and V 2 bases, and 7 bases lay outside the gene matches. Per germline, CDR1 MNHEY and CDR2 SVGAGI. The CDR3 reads CASSYVGQVSTEAFF. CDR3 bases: TGTGCCAGCAGTTACGTTGGACAGGTGAGCACTGAAGCTTTCTTT.

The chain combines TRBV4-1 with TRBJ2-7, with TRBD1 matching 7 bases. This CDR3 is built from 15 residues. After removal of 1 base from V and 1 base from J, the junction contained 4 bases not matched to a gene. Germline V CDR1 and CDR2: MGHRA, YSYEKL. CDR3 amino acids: CASSQARDRSYEQYF. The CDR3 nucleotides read TGCGCCAGCAGCCAAGCCCGGGACAGATCCTACGAGCAGTACTTC.

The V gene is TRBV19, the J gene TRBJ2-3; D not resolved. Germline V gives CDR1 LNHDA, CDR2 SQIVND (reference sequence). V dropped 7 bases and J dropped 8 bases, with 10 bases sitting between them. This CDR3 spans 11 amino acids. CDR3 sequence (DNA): TGTGCCAGTACCACAACTGGTACGCAGTATTTT. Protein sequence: CASTTTGTQYF.

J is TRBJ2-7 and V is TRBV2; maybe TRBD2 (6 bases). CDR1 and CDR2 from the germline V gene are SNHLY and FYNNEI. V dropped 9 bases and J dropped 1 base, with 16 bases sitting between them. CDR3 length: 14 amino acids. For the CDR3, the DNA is TGTGCCAGTCTCCGGAGGGACTCTTCCTACGAGCAGTACTTC. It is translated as CASLRRDSSYEQYF.

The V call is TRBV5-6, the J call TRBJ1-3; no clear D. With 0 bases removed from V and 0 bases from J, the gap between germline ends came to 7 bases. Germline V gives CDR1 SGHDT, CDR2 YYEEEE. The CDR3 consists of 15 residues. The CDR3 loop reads CASSLDPSSGNTIYF. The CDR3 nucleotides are TGTGCCAGCAGCTTGGATCCGAGCTCTGGAAACACCATATATTTT.